Listed below are T cell receptor beta chains from one sample, sequenced in a study of graft-versus-host responses after intestinal transplantation. The assay was immunoSEQ multiplex PCR, and TCRdb's table has in-frame clones only and misses some. The data hold about 45,000 clones, with roughly 90% observed a single time. The sequencing used PBMCs, collected 524 days after transplant. The receptor set was obtained from a human patient who received an intestinal transplant, so some T cells may come from the graft donor. Each CDR3 is given with its conserved first and last residue. A D gene is named only where the DNA matches it firmly. The listing skips clone size in some rows; elsewhere it reads once, few, many or a size class.

clone size	V gene	J gene	D gene	CDR3 protein	CDR3 DNA
.	TRBV13	TRBJ2-7	TRBD1	CASRRGQATYEQYF	TGTGCCAGCAGGCGTGGACAGGCCACCTACGAGCAGTACTTC
.	TRBV7-9	TRBJ2-7	.	CASSHIYEQYF	TGTGCCAGCAGCCACATCTACGAGCAGTACTTC
.	TRBV27	TRBJ2-7	TRBD2	CASSLSWGGTYEQYF	TGTGCCAGCAGTTTATCGTGGGGGGGTACCTACGAGCAGTACTTC
.	TRBV19	TRBJ1-2	TRBD1	CASSTGTAYGYTF	TGTGCCAGTAGTACAGGGACAGCTTATGGCTACACCTTC
.	TRBV9	TRBJ2-5	.	CASSVETTGETQYF	TGTGCCAGCAGCGTAGAAACTACAGGGGAGACCCAGTACTTC
.	TRBV7-2	TRBJ1-1	.	CASSLYGGTNTEAFF	TGTGCCAGCAGCTTATACGGAGGGACGAACACTGAAGCTTTCTTT
.	TRBV15	TRBJ2-5	.	CATSRDRANGETQYF	TGTGCCACCAGCAGAGATCGGGCGAATGGAGAGACCCAGTACTTC
.	TRBV19	TRBJ1-6	.	CASTGRTGSPLHF	TGTGCCAGTACCGGCCGGACGGGATCACCCCTCCACTTT
.	TRBV29-1	TRBJ2-2	TRBD2	CSVTRLAGESFAPGELFF	TGCAGCGTTACCCGGCTAGCGGGAGAGTCCTTCGCCCCCGGGGAGCTGTTTTTT
.	TRBV13	TRBJ2-7	.	CASSLRGHYEQYF	TGTGCCAGCAGCTTACGAGGGCACTACGAGCAGTACTTC
.	TRBV28	TRBJ2-5	.	CASSLLETQYF	TGTGCCAGCAGTTTATTGGAGACCCAGTACTTC
once	TRBV7-2	TRBJ2-7	.	CASSLVSLASYEQYF	TGTGCCAGCAGCTTAGTTTCCTTGGCCTCCTACGAGCAGTACTTC
.	TRBV5-8	TRBJ1-2	.	CASSLELGGYTF	TGTGCCAGCAGCTTGGAGCTAGGGGGCTACACCTTC
.	TRBV6-1	TRBJ1-2	.	CASGDGLGYTF	TGTGCCAGCGGGGACGGTCTGGGCTACACCTTC
once	TRBV4-2	TRBJ1-4	TRBD1	CASSQLFRGQGEKLFF	TGTGCCAGCAGCCAGCTATTCAGGGGGCAGGGGGAAAAACTGTTTTTT
.	TRBV5-1	TRBJ2-2	TRBD1	CASSPGPGTGNEGAGELFF	TGCGCCAGCAGCCCCGGTCCCGGGACAGGGAACGAGGGCGCCGGGGAGCTGTTTTTT
.	TRBV21-1	TRBJ1-2	.	CASSKAEALKPANYGYTF	TGTGCCAGCAGCAAAGCCGAGGCCTTGAAACCGGCTAACTATGGCTACACCTTC
.	TRBV2	TRBJ2-7	TRBD2	CASGEGRTYEQYF	TGTGCCAGCGGGGAGGGCAGAACCTACGAGCAGTACTTC
.	TRBV7-2	TRBJ2-7	.	CASSLRSPPEQYF	TGTGCCAGCAGCCTCCGCTCCCCTCCCGAGCAGTACTTC
.	TRBV9	TRBJ2-5	TRBD2	CASSPQRAGVGETQYF	TGTGCCAGCAGCCCCCAGCGAGCGGGAGTTGGAGAGACCCAGTACTTC
.	TRBV27	TRBJ1-3	.	CASSLQGGNTIYF	TGTGCCAGCAGTTTACAGGGTGGAAACACCATATATTTT
.	TRBV2	TRBJ2-2	TRBD1	CASSAHLGQENTGELFF	TGTGCCAGCAGTGCCCATCTAGGACAGGAGAACACCGGGGAGCTGTTTTTT
.	TRBV18	TRBJ2-1	.	CASSPAGGGPIRNEQFF	TGTGCCAGCTCCCCGGCAGGGGGAGGGCCCATCCGGAATGAGCAGTTCTTC
.	TRBV23-1	TRBJ2-2	TRBD1	CASSLSRDRENTGELFF	TGCGCCAGCAGTCTAAGTCGGGACAGGGAAAACACCGGGGAGCTGTTTTTT
.	TRBV7-9	TRBJ2-1	TRBD2	CASSPLAGPYNEQFF	TGTGCCAGCAGCCCACTAGCGGGCCCCTACAATGAGCAGTTCTTC
.	TRBV28	TRBJ2-6	.	CASNSGANVLTF	TGTGCCAGCAACTCTGGGGCCAACGTCCTGACTTTC
.	TRBV19	TRBJ2-1	TRBD2	CASSDVNPSTSGRALPDLNEQFF	TGTGCCAGTAGCGACGTAAATCCTTCGACTAGCGGGAGGGCCCTGCCTGACCTCAATGAGCAGTTCTTC